Here is one T cell receptor (beta chain) with its context. The missing CDR3 end, 3 residues past where the read stops, is filled in from the germline J gene. The CDR3 totals 13 residues. V was trimmed by 6 bases and J by 2 bases, leaving 10 bases between them. From germline, CDR1 is SNHLY and CDR2 FYNNEI. This sample is part of a study of T cells in women clearing cervical HPV infection. TCRdb's table, derived via immunoSEQ multiplex PCR, lists solely in-frame clones and lacks some. The listing records over 30,000 clones. The sequence derives from a woman aged 18 to 75 with a cervical HPV16 infection that either progressed to CIN3+ or cleared (not recorded which). The sequenced sample was blood buffy coat. The chain joins TRBV2 to TRBJ2-5; perhaps TRBD1 as D (5 bases). The part of the CDR3 DNA that was read is TGTGCCAGCAGCCAGGGAAGACAAGAGACC. Its protein is CASSQGRQET. From start to end, the CDR3 is CASSQGRQETQYF.